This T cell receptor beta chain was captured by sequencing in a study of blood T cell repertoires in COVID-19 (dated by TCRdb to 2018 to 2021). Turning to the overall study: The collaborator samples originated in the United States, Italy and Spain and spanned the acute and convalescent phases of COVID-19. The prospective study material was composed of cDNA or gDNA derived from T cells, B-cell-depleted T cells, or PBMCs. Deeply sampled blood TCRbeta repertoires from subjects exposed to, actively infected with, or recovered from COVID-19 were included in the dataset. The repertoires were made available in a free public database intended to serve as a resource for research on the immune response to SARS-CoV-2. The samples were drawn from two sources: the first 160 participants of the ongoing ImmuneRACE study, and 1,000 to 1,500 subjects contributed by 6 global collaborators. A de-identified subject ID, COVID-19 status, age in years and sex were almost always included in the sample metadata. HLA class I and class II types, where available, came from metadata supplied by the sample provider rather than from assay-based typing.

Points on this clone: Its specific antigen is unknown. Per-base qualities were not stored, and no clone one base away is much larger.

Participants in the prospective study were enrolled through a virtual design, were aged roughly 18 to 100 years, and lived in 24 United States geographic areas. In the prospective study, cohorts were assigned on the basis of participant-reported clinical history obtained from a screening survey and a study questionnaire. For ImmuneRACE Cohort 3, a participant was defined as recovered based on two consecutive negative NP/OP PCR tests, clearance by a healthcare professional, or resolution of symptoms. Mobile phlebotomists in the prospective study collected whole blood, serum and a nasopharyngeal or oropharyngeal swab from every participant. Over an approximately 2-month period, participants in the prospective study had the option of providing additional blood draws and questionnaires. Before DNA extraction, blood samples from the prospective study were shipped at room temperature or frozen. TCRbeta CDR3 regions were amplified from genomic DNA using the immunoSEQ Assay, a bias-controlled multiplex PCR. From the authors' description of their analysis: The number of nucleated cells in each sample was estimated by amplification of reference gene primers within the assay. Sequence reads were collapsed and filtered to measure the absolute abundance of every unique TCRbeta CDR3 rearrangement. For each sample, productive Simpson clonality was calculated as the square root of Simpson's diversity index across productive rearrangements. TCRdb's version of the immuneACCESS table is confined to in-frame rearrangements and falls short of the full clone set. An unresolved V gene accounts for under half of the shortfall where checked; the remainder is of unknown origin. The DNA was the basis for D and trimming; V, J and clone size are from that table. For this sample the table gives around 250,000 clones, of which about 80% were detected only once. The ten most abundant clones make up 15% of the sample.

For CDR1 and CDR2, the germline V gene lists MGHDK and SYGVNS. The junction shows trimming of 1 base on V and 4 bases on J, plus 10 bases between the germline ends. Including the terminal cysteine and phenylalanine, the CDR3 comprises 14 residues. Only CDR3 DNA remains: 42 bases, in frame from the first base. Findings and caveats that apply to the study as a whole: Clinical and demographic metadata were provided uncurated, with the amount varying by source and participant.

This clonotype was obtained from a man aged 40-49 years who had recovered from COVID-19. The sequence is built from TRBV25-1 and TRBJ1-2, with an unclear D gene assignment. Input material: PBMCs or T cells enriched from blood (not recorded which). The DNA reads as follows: TGTGCCAGCAGTGAATTTGGGCAGTCCTATGGCTACACCTTC. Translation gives CASSEFGQSYGYTF.